The rows below give T cell receptor beta chains drawn from one sample of a study of T-cell reconstitution after alpha-beta-depleted transplantation in children. A single record per CDR3 protein comes from TCRdb applying MiXCR to the PCR reads. The sample has 700,000 to 850,000 distinct CDR3 sequences, roughly 15% seen once. The specimen was PBMCs, mostly from graft donor cells, collected 360 days after TCRalphabeta/CD19-depleted stem cell transplant. Receptor source: a male patient under 18 who had a stem cell transplant for acute lymphoblastic leukemia, so the T cells may come from the graft donor. Both conserved end residues are part of each CDR3. Fields, in order: V gene, D gene, J gene, clone size, CDR3 DNA, CDR3 protein. D genes are given only for firm matches. Clone size is shown for a subset of rows, as once, few, many or a class of expanded clone.

>TRBV4-1|TRBD2|TRBJ2-7|few
TGCGCCAGCAGCCAGAGGTCTAGATGGGAGGGAGAACTTCCCTACTACGAGCAGTACTTC
CASSQRSRWEGELPYYEQYF
>TRBV5-1|TRBD2|TRBJ2-5|few
TGCGCCAGCAATCGACTAGCGGGAGGGCAAGAGACCCAGTACTTC
CASNRLAGGQETQYF
>TRBV5-4|.|TRBJ2-4|many
TGTGCCAGCAGCTTGGAGGCAGGATCAAACATTCAGTACTTC
CASSLEAGSNIQYF
>TRBV19|.|TRBJ2-5|few
TGTGCCACCACGAGAGGTACCGAAGAGACCCAGTACTTC
CATTRGTEETQYF
>TRBV29-1|.|TRBJ2-7|few
TGCAGCGTTGAGGGCAGGTTCTCCTACGAGCAGTACTTC
CSVEGRFSYEQYF
>TRBV10-3|.|TRBJ1-5|.
TGTGCCATCAGGGCGGGACATAGCAATCAGCCCCAGCATTTT
CAIRAGHSNQPQHF
>TRBV6-1|.|TRBJ2-2|many
TGTGCCAGCAGCTTCGAAAGCTCCAAGGACACCGGGGAGCTGTTTTTT
CASSFESSKDTGELFF
>TRBV5-1|TRBD2|TRBJ2-3|.
TGCGCCAGCAGGAGGTTTTCCGCCCGGACTAGCGGGAGGTCGGCGATAAATGATACGCAGTATTTT
CASRRFSARTSGRSAINDTQYF
>TRBV12-3/TRBV12-4|TRBD1|TRBJ2-1|.
TGTGCCAGCAGGTCTGGGACAGGGGCCTACAATGAGCAGTTCTTC
CASRSGTGAYNEQFF
>TRBV29-1|TRBD1|TRBJ1-1|few
TGCAGCGCCTTGGGAGGCAGGGGGCCCGAGAACACTGAAGCTTTCTTT
CSALGGRGPENTEAFF
>TRBV5-5|TRBD2|TRBJ2-4|.
TGTGCCAGCAGCTTGGCCCTAGCGGGACTCAAAAACATTCAGTACTTC
CASSLALAGLKNIQYF
>TRBV7-9|TRBD1|TRBJ2-5|.
TGTGCCAGCGGATTGGACAGGGCTGGGGAGACCCAGTACTTC
CASGLDRAGETQYF
>TRBV7-6|.|TRBJ1-5|few
TGTGCCAGCAGCCGGGACACAAACTTAAGCAATCAGCCCCAGCATTTT
CASSRDTNLSNQPQHF
>TRBV3-1|.|TRBJ1-1|few
TGTGCCAGCAGCCTCCACATGACTGAAGCTTTCTTT
CASSLHMTEAFF
>TRBV20-1|.|TRBJ1-3|.
TGCAGTGCTCCACAGGGTGGCACCTCTGGAAACACCATATATTTT
CSAPQGGTSGNTIYF
>TRBV5-1|TRBD2|TRBJ2-1|.
TGCGCCAGCAGCCCATACCGGGGACGGGAGGGCAATGAGCAGTTCTTC
CASSPYRGREGNEQFF
>TRBV6-5|.|TRBJ2-5|few
TGTGCCAGCAGTTACCGGACCCTCGGGAGCCAAGAGACCCAGTACTTC
CASSYRTLGSQETQYF
>TRBV18|TRBD2|TRBJ2-6|.
TGTGCCAGCTCACCGGGGACTAGCGGGAGGGCCGACTCTGGGGCCAACGTCCTGACTTTC
CASSPGTSGRADSGANVLTF
>TRBV5-1|.|TRBJ2-7|.
TGCGCCAGCAGTCAATGGGGGCCAAACTACGAGCAGTACTTC
CASSQWGPNYEQYF
>TRBV12-3/TRBV12-4|TRBD2|TRBJ2-5|few
TGTGCCAGCAGGACTAGCGGGAGGAAAGAGACCCAGTACTTC
CASRTSGRKETQYF
>TRBV30|TRBD2|TRBJ2-2|.
TGTGCCTGGAGCCGGGGAGGGATTAACACCGGGGAGCTGTTTTTT
CAWSRGGINTGELFF
>TRBV7-3|.|TRBJ2-2|.
TGTGCCAGCAGCTCGGTCCCCGGCGCCAGGGGGGAGCTGTTTTTT
CASSSVPGARGELFF
>TRBV7-3|TRBD2|TRBJ2-3|.
TGTGCCAGCAGCTTAATGTTAGCGGGATTGGGCACAGATACGCAGTATTTT
CASSLMLAGLGTDTQYF
>TRBV5-1|TRBD2|TRBJ2-1|few
TGCGCCAGCAGGCCCGGACTAGCGGCCAACAATGAGCAGTTCTTC
CASRPGLAANNEQFF
>TRBV11-2|.|TRBJ2-1|few
TGTGCCAGCAGCACTAAGGGGTCCTACAATGAGCAGTTCTTC
CASSTKGSYNEQFF
>TRBV5-1|.|TRBJ1-2|.
TGCGCCAGCAGCTCAGGACAGCGGCCTCCCAGCTACACCTTC
CASSSGQRPPSYTF
>TRBV27|TRBD2|TRBJ2-1|.
TGTGCCAGCAGTCCCGGAACTAGCGGGGGGTGGGGGCAGGAGGGAATCTTC
CASSPGTSGGWGQEGIF
>TRBV20-1|TRBD1|TRBJ2-6|.
TGCAGTGCTAGAGTTGATTTGGGGACAGGGGTTCCCTCTGGGGCCAACGTCCTGACTTTC
CSARVDLGTGVPSGANVLTF
>TRBV4-2|TRBD2|TRBJ2-7|.
TGTGCCAGCAGCCAAGTAGGAAGGGGCCTAGCGGAAAACGTCGACCCCTACGAGCAGTACTTC
CASSQVGRGLAENVDPYEQYF
>TRBV7-9|.|TRBJ2-7|few
TGTGCCAGCAGCTTAGCGGGGCATTTCTACGAGCAGTACTTC
CASSLAGHFYEQYF
>TRBV2|TRBD2|TRBJ2-7|few
TGTGCCAGCTCGGCATTGGGGGGGAGAGGTGGTCAGCAGTACTTC
CASSALGGRGGQQYF
>TRBV20-1|.|TRBJ2-7|many
TGCAGTGCTATGTGGGAACGAACCTACGAGCAGTACTTC
CSAMWERTYEQYF
>TRBV18|.|TRBJ2-1|.
TGTGCCAGCTCACCCCGGGACCGCCCTTACAATGAGCAGTTCTTC
CASSPRDRPYNEQFF
>TRBV25-1|TRBD1|TRBJ2-5|few
TGTGCCAGCACCCCCGGGGGACAGGGTTCAGAGACCCAGTACTTC
CASTPGGQGSETQYF
>TRBV5-1|.|TRBJ2-6|few
TGCGCCAGCAGCGGGAACAGGGCCGGGGCCAACGTCCTGACTTTC
CASSGNRAGANVLTF
>TRBV12-3/TRBV12-4|TRBD1|TRBJ2-7|few
TGTGCCAGCAGGCGACAGGGGCTATCGTACGAGCAGTACTTC
CASRRQGLSYEQYF